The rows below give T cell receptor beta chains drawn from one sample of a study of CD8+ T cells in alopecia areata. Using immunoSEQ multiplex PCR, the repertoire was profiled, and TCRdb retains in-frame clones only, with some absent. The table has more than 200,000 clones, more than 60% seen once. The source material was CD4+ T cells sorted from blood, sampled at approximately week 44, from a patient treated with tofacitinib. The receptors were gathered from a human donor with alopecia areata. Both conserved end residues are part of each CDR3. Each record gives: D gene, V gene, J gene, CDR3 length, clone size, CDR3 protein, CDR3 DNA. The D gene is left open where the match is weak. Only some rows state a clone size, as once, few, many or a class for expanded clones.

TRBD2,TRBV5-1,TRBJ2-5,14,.,CASSISGGAETQYF,TGCGCCAGCTCCATCAGCGGGGGCGCAGAGACCCAGTACTTC
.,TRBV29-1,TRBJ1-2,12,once,CSGSVANYGYTF,TGCAGCGGATCGGTAGCTAACTATGGCTACACCTTC
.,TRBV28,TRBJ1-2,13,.,CASNALGVYGYTF,TGTGCCAGCAATGCCTTGGGGGTCTATGGCTACACCTTC
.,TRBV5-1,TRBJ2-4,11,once,CASSLQTIQYF,TGCGCCAGCAGCCTCCAGACGATTCAGTACTTC
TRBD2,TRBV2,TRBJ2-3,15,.,CASKSLAGAPDTQYF,TGTGCCAGCAAATCCCTAGCGGGGGCGCCGGATACGCAGTATTTT
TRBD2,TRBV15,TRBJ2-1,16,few,CATSRAGGAVYNEQFF,TGTGCCACCAGCAGAGCGGGAGGGGCGGTATACAATGAGCAGTTCTTC
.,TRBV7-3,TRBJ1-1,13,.,CASSFGVDTEAFF,TGTGCCAGCAGCTTTGGGGTGGACACTGAAGCTTTCTTT
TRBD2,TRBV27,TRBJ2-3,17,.,CASSPRRTGGGTDTQYF,TGTGCCAGCAGTCCCCGCCGAACGGGGGGGGGCACAGATACGCAGTATTTT
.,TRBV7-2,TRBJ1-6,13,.,CASSQQESRPLHF,TGTGCCAGCAGCCAACAGGAGAGTAGGCCCCTCCACTTT
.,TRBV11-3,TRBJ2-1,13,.,CASRDGGRGGQFF,TGTGCCAGCAGAGACGGGGGGCGAGGTGGGCAGTTCTTC
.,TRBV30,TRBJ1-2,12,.,CAWRSWTDGYTF,TGTGCCTGGAGGTCCTGGACGGATGGCTACACCTTC
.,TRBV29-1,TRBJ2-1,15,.,CSVDGGAQNYNEQFF,TGCAGCGTTGACGGAGGGGCACAGAACTACAATGAGCAGTTCTTC
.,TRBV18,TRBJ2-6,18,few,CASSPRAVAISGANVLTF,TGTGCCAGCTCACCACGAGCAGTAGCTATCTCTGGGGCCAACGTCCTGACTTTC
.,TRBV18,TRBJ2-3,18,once,CASSPNSTSLWGTDTQYF,TGTGCCAGCTCACCAAATTCAACCTCCTTGTGGGGCACAGATACGCAGTATTTT
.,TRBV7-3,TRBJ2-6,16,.,CASSISTDSGANVLTF,TGTGCCAGCAGCATTTCGACAGACTCTGGGGCCAACGTCCTGACTTTC
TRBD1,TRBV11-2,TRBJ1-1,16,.,CASSPQGGQGFTEAFF,TGTGCCAGCAGCCCCCAGGGGGGACAGGGGTTCACTGAAGCTTTCTTT
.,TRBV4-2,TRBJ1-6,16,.,CASSQAGESYNSPLHF,TGTGCCAGCAGCCAAGCTGGGGAATCCTATAATTCACCCCTCCACTTT
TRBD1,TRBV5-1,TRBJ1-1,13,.,CASSRDRETEAFF,TGCGCCAGCAGCAGAGACAGGGAAACTGAAGCTTTCTTT
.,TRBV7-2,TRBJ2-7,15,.,CASGSPGGGTYEQYF,TGTGCCAGCGGTTCCCCAGGGGGGGGAACCTACGAGCAGTACTTC
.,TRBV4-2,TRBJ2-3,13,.,CASSQGQTDTQYF,TGTGCCAGCAGCCAAGGGCAGACAGATACGCAGTATTTT
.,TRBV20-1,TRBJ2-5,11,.,CSAPALETQYF,TGCAGTGCCCCGGCGCTGGAGACCCAGTACTTC
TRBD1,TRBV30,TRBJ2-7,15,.,CAWLRRGQGIYEQYF,TGTGCCTGGCTTCGAAGGGGACAGGGGATCTACGAGCAGTACTTC
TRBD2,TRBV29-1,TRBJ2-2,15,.,CSVGVSSGGTGELFF,TGCAGCGTTGGTGTTTCTAGCGGGGGCACCGGGGAGCTGTTTTTT
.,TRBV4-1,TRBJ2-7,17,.,CASSQAPRTASSYEQYF,TGCGCCAGCAGCCAAGCCCCCCGGACGGCGAGCTCCTACGAGCAGTACTTC
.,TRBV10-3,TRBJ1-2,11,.,CATRSGDGYTF,TGTGCCACCCGTTCAGGGGATGGCTACACCTTC
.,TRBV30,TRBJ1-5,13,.,CAWSGQTNQPQHF,TGTGCCTGGAGTGGTCAGACAAATCAGCCCCAGCATTTT
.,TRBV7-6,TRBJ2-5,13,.,CASSLRAQETQYF,TGTGCCAGCAGCTTAAGGGCCCAAGAGACCCAGTACTTC
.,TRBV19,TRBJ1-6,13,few,CASSIPGDSPLHF,TGTGCCAGTAGTATCCCAGGGGATTCACCCCTCCACTTT
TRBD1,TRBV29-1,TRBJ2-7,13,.,CSANLDRDHEQYF,TGCAGCGCCAACCTGGACAGGGACCACGAGCAGTACTTC
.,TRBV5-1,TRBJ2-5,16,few,CASSLEGLSHQETQYF,TGCGCCAGCAGCTTGGAAGGGTTGAGCCACCAAGAGACCCAGTACTTC
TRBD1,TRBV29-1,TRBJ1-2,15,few,CSVSVGLGQGIGYTF,TGCAGCGTTTCGGTGGGATTGGGACAGGGAATTGGCTACACCTTC
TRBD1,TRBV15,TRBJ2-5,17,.,CATSRDVFGTGGETQYF,TGTGCCACCAGCAGAGATGTTTTTGGGACAGGCGGCGAGACCCAGTACTTC
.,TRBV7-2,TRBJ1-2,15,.,CASSPGTRILGGYTF,TGTGCCAGCAGCCCCGGGACACGGATTTTAGGGGGCTACACCTTC
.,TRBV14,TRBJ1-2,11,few,CASSQGGGYTF,TGTGCCAGCAGCCAAGGTGGTGGCTACACCTTC
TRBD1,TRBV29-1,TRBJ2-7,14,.,CSVTQGQKVYEQYF,TGCAGCGTGACGCAGGGACAGAAGGTCTACGAGCAGTACTTC
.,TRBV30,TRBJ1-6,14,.,CAWSPGDPNSPLHF,TGTGCCTGGAGTCCGGGGGACCCTAATTCACCCCTCCACTTT